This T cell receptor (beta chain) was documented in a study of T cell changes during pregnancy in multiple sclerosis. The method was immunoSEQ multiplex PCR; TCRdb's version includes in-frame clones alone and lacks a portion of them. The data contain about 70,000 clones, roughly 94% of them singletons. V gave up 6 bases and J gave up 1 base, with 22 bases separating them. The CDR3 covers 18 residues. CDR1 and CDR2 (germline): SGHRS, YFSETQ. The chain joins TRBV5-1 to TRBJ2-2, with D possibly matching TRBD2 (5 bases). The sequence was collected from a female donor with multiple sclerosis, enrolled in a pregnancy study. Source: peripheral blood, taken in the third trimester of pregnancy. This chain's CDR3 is CASTFERRMMVNTGELFF. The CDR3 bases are TGCGCCAGCACCTTCGAAAGGAGGATGATGGTGAACACCGGGGAGCTGTTTTTT.